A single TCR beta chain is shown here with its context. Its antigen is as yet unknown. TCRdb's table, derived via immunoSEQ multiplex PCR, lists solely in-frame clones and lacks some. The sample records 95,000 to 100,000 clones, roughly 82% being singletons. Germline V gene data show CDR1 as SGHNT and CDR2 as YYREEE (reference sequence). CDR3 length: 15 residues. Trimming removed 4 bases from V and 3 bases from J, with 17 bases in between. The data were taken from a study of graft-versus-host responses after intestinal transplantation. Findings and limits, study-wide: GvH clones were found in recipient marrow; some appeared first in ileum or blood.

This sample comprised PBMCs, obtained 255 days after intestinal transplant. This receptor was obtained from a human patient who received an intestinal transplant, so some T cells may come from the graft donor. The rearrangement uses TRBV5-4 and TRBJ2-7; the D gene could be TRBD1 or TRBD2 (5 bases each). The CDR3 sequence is CASSRDTPGLYEQYF. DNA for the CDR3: TGTGCCAGCAGCCGAGACACCCCGGGGCTCTACGAGCAGTACTTC. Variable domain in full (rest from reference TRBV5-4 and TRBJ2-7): ETGVTQSPTHLIKTRGQQVTLRCSSQSGHNTVSWYQQALGQGPQFIFQYYREEENGRGNFPPRFSGLQFPNYSSELNVNALELDDSALYLCASSRDTPGLYEQYFGPGTRLTVT.